This is a list of T cell receptor beta chains from one sample in a study of cytomegalovirus exposure and HLA in healthy donors. Clones were sequenced by immunoSEQ multiplex PCR, and TCRdb holds only the in-frame ones, with some missing. The table shows 76,000 or so clones, with around 73% occurring only once. The sequencing input was PBMCs. The source is a woman between 35 and 50 years old in good health and CMV-seropositive. Both conserved end residues are trimmed from each CDR3.

v_call: TRBV7-2
j_call: TRBJ2-7
cdr3_aa: ASSPGQGPYEQY

v_call: TRBV7-9
j_call: TRBJ1-2
cdr3_aa: ASSRAGRGEGYT

v_call: TRBV10-3
j_call: TRBJ2-3
cdr3_aa: AIRTRQADTQY

v_call: TRBV15
j_call: TRBJ1-2
cdr3_aa: ATSNGAGGEGYT

v_call: TRBV19
j_call: TRBJ1-6
cdr3_aa: ASTVPNRNSPLH

v_call: TRBV15
j_call: TRBJ2-1
cdr3_aa: ATSRARPPNNEQF

v_call: TRBV15
j_call: TRBJ2-3
cdr3_aa: ATSRDQPGQGVDTQY

v_call: TRBV2
j_call: TRBJ2-7
cdr3_aa: ASSADRGRYEQY

v_call: TRBV6-6
j_call: TRBJ2-7
cdr3_aa: ASSYSGLYEQY

v_call: TRBV19
j_call: TRBJ1-2
cdr3_aa: ASSMMQGAYGYT

v_call: TRBV7-9
j_call: TRBJ1-2
cdr3_aa: ASSIAGAIVNYGYT

v_call: TRBV5-1
j_call: TRBJ2-4
cdr3_aa: ASTETRDSIQY

v_call: TRBV19
j_call: TRBJ2-2
cdr3_aa: ATREAGGIIGELF

v_call: TRBV1
j_call: TRBJ1-4
cdr3_aa: TSSLSDSEEKLF

v_call: TRBV19
j_call: TRBJ1-3
cdr3_aa: ASSPEAGGGNTIY

v_call: TRBV27
j_call: TRBJ2-7
cdr3_aa: ASSLTGSSYEQY

v_call: TRBV6-6
j_call: TRBJ2-3
cdr3_aa: ASSFGHTQY

v_call: TRBV9
j_call: TRBJ2-7
cdr3_aa: ASSAGTGNYEQY

v_call: TRBV27
j_call: TRBJ2-7
cdr3_aa: ASSSRGGYYEQY

v_call: TRBV28
j_call: TRBJ2-1
cdr3_aa: ASSFVLAGGNEQF

v_call: TRBV7-8
j_call: TRBJ1-1
cdr3_aa: ASSLWAGTATEAF

v_call: TRBV15
j_call: TRBJ1-2
cdr3_aa: ATSRDGFWGIYGGYT

v_call: TRBV6-5
j_call: TRBJ2-1
cdr3_aa: ASSRERGGHNEQF

v_call: TRBV19
j_call: TRBJ1-6
cdr3_aa: ASSDGTGGGSPLH

v_call: TRBV28
j_call: TRBJ1-2
cdr3_aa: ASSPEAPLGYT

v_call: TRBV9
j_call: TRBJ1-1
cdr3_aa: ASRNSTGFTEAF

v_call: TRBV5-5
j_call: TRBJ2-7
cdr3_aa: ASSLLGGFEQY

v_call: TRBV6-4
j_call: TRBJ1-5
cdr3_aa: ASSEGGGNQPQH

v_call: TRBV4-2
j_call: TRBJ2-7
cdr3_aa: ASSHGTSGDLSYEQY

v_call: TRBV6-5
j_call: TRBJ2-7
cdr3_aa: ASGQGKYEQY

v_call: TRBV2
j_call: TRBJ2-7
cdr3_aa: ASSEERAYEQY

v_call: TRBV4-3
j_call: TRBJ1-6
cdr3_aa: ASSQDIPPGHSPLH

v_call: TRBV28
j_call: TRBJ2-7
cdr3_aa: ASSSGQIPEQY

v_call: TRBV6-5
j_call: TRBJ1-1
cdr3_aa: ASSYGEDTEAF

v_call: TRBV2
j_call: TRBJ1-4
cdr3_aa: ASSGTGAEKLF

v_call: TRBV4-1
j_call: TRBJ2-1
cdr3_aa: ASSHSRVGRGVLNEQF

v_call: TRBV7-9
j_call: TRBJ1-1
cdr3_aa: ASSLGEATEAF

v_call: TRBV6-6
j_call: TRBJ2-1
cdr3_aa: ASNHGGGLYNEQF

v_call: TRBV18
j_call: TRBJ2-7
cdr3_aa: ASSPPSGGVSYEQY

v_call: TRBV7-9
j_call: NA
cdr3_aa: ASSPRGDTSYEQY

v_call: TRBV5-4
j_call: TRBJ2-1
cdr3_aa: ASSLLRLAGGSYNEQF

v_call: TRBV2
j_call: TRBJ2-5
cdr3_aa: ASSVTQGFQETQY

v_call: TRBV2
j_call: TRBJ2-3
cdr3_aa: ASSRTSGGADTQY

v_call: TRBV6-6
j_call: TRBJ2-1
cdr3_aa: ASSYWGGGEGQF

v_call: TRBV28
j_call: TRBJ2-5
cdr3_aa: ASSLTGARETQY

v_call: TRBV7-9
j_call: TRBJ1-6
cdr3_aa: ASSAQGNSPLH

v_call: TRBV11-2
j_call: TRBJ1-1
cdr3_aa: ASSLEADTEAF

v_call: TRBV6-6
j_call: TRBJ1-2
cdr3_aa: ASTESRGLYYGYT

v_call: TRBV11-2
j_call: TRBJ1-1
cdr3_aa: ASSPVRGRLNTEAF

v_call: TRBV12-2
j_call: TRBJ1-4
cdr3_aa: ASRPHRGAHEKLF

v_call: TRBV23-1
j_call: TRBJ1-2
cdr3_aa: ASSHIPGGDGYT

v_call: TRBV4-1
j_call: TRBJ1-2
cdr3_aa: ASSPGSATNYGYT

v_call: TRBV30
j_call: TRBJ1-6
cdr3_aa: AWSVMSKRWGDSPLH

v_call: TRBV5-1
j_call: TRBJ2-7
cdr3_aa: ASSSLAGTGGYEQY

v_call: TRBV27
j_call: TRBJ1-1
cdr3_aa: ASSPQGVRNTEAF

v_call: TRBV7-6
j_call: TRBJ2-1
cdr3_aa: ASSLDGQLYNEQF

v_call: TRBV5-4
j_call: TRBJ2-3
cdr3_aa: ASSLDGSGGDLSTDTQY

v_call: TRBV7-6
j_call: TRBJ2-7
cdr3_aa: ASSLVMGGVEQY

v_call: TRBV5-1
j_call: TRBJ1-2
cdr3_aa: ASSLDAEPNYGYT

v_call: TRBV7-2
j_call: TRBJ1-1
cdr3_aa: ASSLTGFTEAF